The entry below gives a single T cell receptor (beta chain) sequence along with its context. The antigen is undetermined. This specimen belongs to a study of CXCR3-negative and CXCR3-positive naive CD8 T cells. CD45RO-CCR7+CD27+CD95- characterized naive CD8+ T cells. General study points: Comparison of naive subsets found surface CD5 to be comparable, and TCR strength was inferred on the basis of TRB CDR3 properties. TRB CDR3s of CXCR3-positive naive cells were more hydrophobic than those of CXCR3-negative naive cells. Memory CD8+ cells showed much lower diversity, while both naive subsets were comparably high. Partial loss of CXCR3 expression followed cryopreservation; most assays used fresh PBMCs.

Germline V gene data show CDR1 as SGHAT and CDR2 as FQNNGV. The CDR3 has 14 residues. TRB cDNA was prepared as libraries by UMI-labeled 5' RACE. Reprocessing the 5' RACE reads, TCRdb reports a single entry for every CDR3 protein and omits DNA. The data include approximately 96,000 distinct CDR3 sequences; the top ten clones carry approximately 0.99%. This chain joins TRBV11-2 and TRBJ2-1; the D call of TRBD2 rests on TCRdb alone, since no DNA is present to check it. The source of this sequence is a human donor in good health. Some clones in this sample may be carry-over from other donors' samples. The sequencing input was naive CXCR3+ CD8+ T cells from blood. Subset denoted: CD45RO-CCR7+CD27+CD95- naive CD8+ T cells expressing CXCR3 (TNR3+). This CDR3 reads CATSRGDRYNEQFF.